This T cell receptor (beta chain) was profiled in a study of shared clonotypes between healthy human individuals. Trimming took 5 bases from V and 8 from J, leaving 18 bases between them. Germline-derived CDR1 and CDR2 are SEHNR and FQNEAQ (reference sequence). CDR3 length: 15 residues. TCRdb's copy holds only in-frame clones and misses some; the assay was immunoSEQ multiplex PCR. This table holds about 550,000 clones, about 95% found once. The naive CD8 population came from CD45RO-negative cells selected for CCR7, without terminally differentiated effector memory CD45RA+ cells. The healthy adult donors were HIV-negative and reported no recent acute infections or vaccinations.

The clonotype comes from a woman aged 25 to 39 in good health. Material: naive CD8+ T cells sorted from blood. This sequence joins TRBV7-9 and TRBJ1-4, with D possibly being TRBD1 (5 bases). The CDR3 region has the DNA TGTGCCAGCAGCCCCGGGGCTCTCCGTCGGGAAAAACTGTTTTTT. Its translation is CASSPGALRREKLFF.